This TCR beta chain was sequenced in a study of PD-1 blockade in classical Hodgkin lymphoma. Study overall: With a 2-week interval, patients received intravenous nivolumab at 3 mg/kg. General observations from the study: Nothing has yet pinned down what causes the repertoire differences, possibly disease activity or prior therapy. Reported findings placed baseline TCR diversity lower in newly diagnosed patients (compared with healthy donors).

Every patient had relapsed following autologous stem cell transplantation, and cohorts differed in brentuximab vedotin exposure. Patients reached a best response of complete response, partial response or progressive disease. Notes on this clone: The antigen is unknown.

Repertoires were generated with immunoSEQ multiplex PCR, while TCRdb's copy carries only in-frame clones and drops some. Among some 7,100 clones, over 60% were seen once, and the ten largest hold 50% to 75%. CDR1 and CDR2 (germline): SEHNR, FQNEAQ (reference sequence). Trimming took 3 bases from V and 6 from J, leaving 2 bases between them. The CDR3 has 10 amino acids. The chain is built from TRBV7-9 and TRBJ1-1; no clear D. The sequence came from a human donor with classical Hodgkin lymphoma. The input for sequencing was peripheral blood mononuclear cells (PBMCs), taken at baseline. CDR3 in amino acids: CASSFSEAFF. The CDR3 region has the DNA TGTGCCAGCAGCTTTTCTGAAGCTTTCTTT. The complete variable domain, with remaining parts taken from reference TRBV7-9 and TRBJ1-1, reads DTGVSQNPRHKITKRGQNVTFRCDPISEHNRLYWYRQTLGQGPEFLTYFQNEAQLEKSRLLSDRFSAERPKGSFSTLEIQRTEQGDSAMYLCASSFSEAFFGQGTRLTVV.